A single sample gave rise to the 2 T cell receptor beta chains below, sequenced in a study of graft-versus-host responses after intestinal transplantation. For these TCRs, the target antigens are not known. The repertoire was sequenced with immunoSEQ multiplex PCR; TCRdb's copy has only in-frame clones and lacks some. The repertoire holds nearly 90,000 clones, over 80% seen once, with about 18% in the top ten. The sample in question was unstimulated CD8+ T cells sorted from spleen or lymph node cells, obtained before intestinal transplant. All receptors come from a human donor who received an intestinal transplant.

The count of this clone is one. This chain connects TRBV7-3 to TRBJ2-3, with a weak D call TRBD1 (5 bases). Germline V CDR1 and CDR2: SGHTA, FQGTGA. CDR3 length: 15 residues. V was trimmed by 4 bases and J by 2 bases, leaving 13 bases between them. For the CDR3, the DNA is TGTGCCAGCAGCTGGGGCCTACTTGACACAGATACGCAGTATTTT. Its translation is CASSWGLLDTDTQYF.

V is TRBV15 and J is TRBJ2-2, with D hard to call. Trimming took 3 bases from V and 6 from J, leaving 5 bases between them. Germline CDR1 and CDR2: LNHNV and YYDKDF (reference sequence). There are 12 residues in the CDR3. The CDR3 coding sequence is TGTGCCACCAGCAGCGCGCCCGGGGAGCTGTTTTTT. This translates into CATSSAPGELFF.